Sequencing of this T cell receptor (beta chain) was carried out in a study of T cells of healthy individuals. Germline V gene sequence: CDR1 MNHEY, CDR2 SMNVEV (reference sequence). There are 16 residues in the CDR3. J lost 5 bases, V lost 3 bases, and 6 bases had no gene match. This clonotype showed up just a few times. TCRdb fed the 5' RACE reads into MiXCR, producing one record per CDR3 protein. The sample lists about 96,000 distinct CDR3 sequences, roughly 18% occurring once. This chain links TRBV27 with TRBJ2-2, with 10 bases identical to TRBD2. This TCR came from a human donor in good health. The CDR3 region is CASSFIAGGETGELFF. CDR3 nucleotides: TGTGCCAGCAGTTTTATAGCGGGGGGAGAGACCGGGGAGCTGTTTTTT.